The text below deals with one T cell receptor beta chain. In the original workflow: The authors estimated nucleated cell counts from reference gene primer amplification. TCRdb keeps only in-frame clones here, not all; method: immunoSEQ multiplex PCR. Clonal size and the V and J genes are those of that table, whereas D and trimming came from the DNA. The sample has 260,000 or so clones, about four fifths seen once. This sample is part of a study of blood T cell repertoires in COVID-19. J was trimmed by 4 bases and V by 9 bases; bases with no gene match: 9. The CDR3 totals 14 residues. CDR1 MDHEN and CDR2 SYDVKM come from the germline V gene.

The sample comprised peripheral blood. The rearrangement links TRBV28 to TRBJ1-5, with 7 nucleotides matching TRBD1. The receptor's source is a woman aged 80 or over with COVID-19, enrolled during active disease. The CDR3 sequence is CASFSGTANQPQHF. Written as DNA, the CDR3 is TGTGCCAGTTTCTCCGGGACAGCTAATCAGCCCCAGCATTTT.